The T cell receptor beta chain described here comes from a study of control samples from healthy donors and cancer patients. The germline V gene has CDR1 KGHDR and CDR2 SFDVKD. This CDR3 has 14 amino acids. V was trimmed by 4 bases and J by 2 bases, leaving 9 bases between them. Clones were read by immunoSEQ multiplex PCR, and TCRdb kept only the in-frame ones, dropping some. The top ten hold 1.6% of the sample, which has about 35,000 clones, more than 85% seen once. The source of this sequence is a woman aged 40 to 50 with lung cancer. Sequencing was carried out using PBMCs. The V and J genes are TRBV24-1 and TRBJ2-3; D is unclear. The CDR3 protein is CATSEGQYTDTQYF. The CDR3 DNA is TGTGCCACCAGTGAAGGTCAGTACACAGATACGCAGTATTTT.